These T cell receptor beta chains were read from a single sample in a study of cytomegalovirus exposure and HLA in healthy donors. Generated by immunoSEQ multiplex PCR, the TCRdb table keeps only in-frame clones and is missing some. This sample has 150,000 to 200,000 clones, with about 81% found just once. Sequencing was carried out using PBMCs. All receptors come from a young woman in good health and CMV-seropositive. Both conserved end residues are part of each CDR3. D genes are given only for firm matches. A clone size is listed for some rows: how often the clone was seen (once, few, many), or a class if it is expanded.

clone size: .; V gene: TRBV2; J gene: TRBJ2-2; D gene: .; CDR3 DNA: TGTGCCAGCAGTGAACGAGGCGGGACGAACACCGGGGAGCTGTTTTTT; CDR3 protein: CASSERGGTNTGELFF
clone size: once; V gene: TRBV19; J gene: TRBJ1-2; D gene: .; CDR3 DNA: TGTGCCAGTAGTATTCAGGGTCGTGGCGGCTACACCTTC; CDR3 protein: CASSIQGRGGYTF
clone size: .; V gene: TRBV6-5; J gene: TRBJ1-1; D gene: .; CDR3 DNA: TGTGCCAGCAGTTACAGGCGGTCTGAAGCTTTCTTT; CDR3 protein: CASSYRRSEAFF
clone size: .; V gene: TRBV6-5; J gene: TRBJ1-2; D gene: TRBD1; CDR3 DNA: TGTGCCAGCAGTAACAGGGGGCAGACGCATGGCTACACCTTC; CDR3 protein: CASSNRGQTHGYTF
clone size: .; V gene: TRBV10-2; J gene: TRBJ2-1; D gene: TRBD1; CDR3 DNA: TGCGCCAGCAGTGAGCCAGGGGGCGCGGATAATGAGCAGTTCTTC; CDR3 protein: CASSEPGGADNEQFF
clone size: few; V gene: TRBV7-6; J gene: TRBJ2-3; D gene: TRBD2; CDR3 DNA: TGTGCCAGCAGCTTAGGGACTAGCGGGGGAATCACAGATACGCAGTATTTT; CDR3 protein: CASSLGTSGGITDTQYF
clone size: .; V gene: TRBV12-2; J gene: TRBJ2-2; D gene: .; CDR3 DNA: TGTGCAAGTCGCCCTAGTCCGGACAGGGAAGCTTTCTTCACCGGGGAGCTGTTTTTT; CDR3 protein: CASRPSPDREAFFTGELFF
clone size: .; V gene: TRBV11-2; J gene: TRBJ1-6; D gene: .; CDR3 DNA: TGTGCCAGCAGCCCTCGGGACTCAAATTCACCCCTCCACTTT; CDR3 protein: CASSPRDSNSPLHF
clone size: once; V gene: TRBV4-2; J gene: TRBJ2-3; D gene: TRBD1; CDR3 DNA: TGTGCCAGCAGCCGGGACAGGGAGAGGACAGATACGCAGTATTTT; CDR3 protein: CASSRDRERTDTQYF
clone size: few; V gene: TRBV7-3; J gene: TRBJ2-6; D gene: .; CDR3 DNA: TGTGCCAGCAGCTTACACTCTGGGGCCAACGTCCTGACTTTC; CDR3 protein: CASSLHSGANVLTF
clone size: .; V gene: TRBV6-5; J gene: TRBJ2-1; D gene: TRBD1; CDR3 DNA: TGTGCCAGCAGTGGTGGGACAGGGAGGATAAATGAGCAGTTCTTC; CDR3 protein: CASSGGTGRINEQFF
clone size: .; V gene: TRBV18; J gene: TRBJ2-3; D gene: TRBD1; CDR3 DNA: TGTGCCAGCTGGGACAGGGTATCAGATACGCAGTATTTT; CDR3 protein: CASWDRVSDTQYF
clone size: once; V gene: TRBV11-2; J gene: TRBJ1-5; D gene: .; CDR3 DNA: TGTGCCAGCAGCGCCCTACCAGGTAGCAATCAGCCCCAGCATTTT; CDR3 protein: CASSALPGSNQPQHF
clone size: .; V gene: TRBV9; J gene: TRBJ1-1; D gene: .; CDR3 DNA: TGTGCCAGCAGCGTATCAGGGAGGACTGAAGCTTTCTTT; CDR3 protein: CASSVSGRTEAFF
clone size: few; V gene: TRBV19; J gene: TRBJ2-5; D gene: .; CDR3 DNA: TGTGCCAGTAGCCTCTCCAGGGCCCCAGAGACCCAGTACTTC; CDR3 protein: CASSLSRAPETQYF
clone size: .; V gene: TRBV28; J gene: TRBJ1-1; D gene: .; CDR3 DNA: TGTGCCAGCAGTACTCGCCAGGGTAGTTCAGCTTTCTTT; CDR3 protein: CASSTRQGSSAFF
clone size: .; V gene: TRBV6-1; J gene: TRBJ2-7; D gene: .; CDR3 DNA: TGTGCCAGCAGTGATCTAGCACTTAGTTCTCTGGGCTCCTACGAGCAGTACTTC; CDR3 protein: CASSDLALSSLGSYEQYF
clone size: few; V gene: TRBV4-1; J gene: TRBJ2-1; D gene: TRBD2; CDR3 DNA: TGCGCCAGCAGCCGCCAACTAGCGGGGGGTAGCGATGAGCAGTTCTTC; CDR3 protein: CASSRQLAGGSDEQFF
clone size: .; V gene: TRBV5-6; J gene: TRBJ2-2; D gene: .; CDR3 DNA: TGTGCCAGCAGCCGGGGGGCCAGAGGGGCCGGGGAGCTGTTTTTT; CDR3 protein: CASSRGARGAGELFF
clone size: .; V gene: TRBV2; J gene: TRBJ1-1; D gene: TRBD1; CDR3 DNA: TGTGCCAGCACGTCAGGGACAGGGCGGGACACTGAAGCTTTCTTT; CDR3 protein: CASTSGTGRDTEAFF
clone size: .; V gene: TRBV6-5; J gene: TRBJ1-1; D gene: .; CDR3 DNA: TGTGCCACCCATGAACAGGGCTTTGGCACTGAAGCTTTCTTT; CDR3 protein: CATHEQGFGTEAFF
clone size: .; V gene: TRBV4-2; J gene: TRBJ1-2; D gene: TRBD1; CDR3 DNA: TGTGCCAGCAGCCCAACGCGGGACAGGTTTTTTTATGGCTACACCTTC; CDR3 protein: CASSPTRDRFFYGYTF
clone size: once; V gene: TRBV7-9; J gene: TRBJ2-1; D gene: TRBD2; CDR3 DNA: TGTGCCAGCAGGCCGACCGGGACTAGCGGGGGCCCTCTATACAATGAGCAGTTCTTC; CDR3 protein: CASRPTGTSGGPLYNEQFF
clone size: .; V gene: TRBV27; J gene: TRBJ1-5; D gene: TRBD1; CDR3 DNA: TGTGCCAGCAGGCCGGGACAGGGGAGGCAGCCCCAGCATTTT; CDR3 protein: CASRPGQGRQPQHF
clone size: .; V gene: TRBV6-1; J gene: TRBJ2-1; D gene: .; CDR3 DNA: TGTGCCAGCAGTGCGGTAGGGGTCAGATCCTACAATGAGCAGTTCTTC; CDR3 protein: CASSAVGVRSYNEQFF
clone size: once; V gene: TRBV6-5; J gene: TRBJ1-4; D gene: TRBD1; CDR3 DNA: TGTGCCAGCGTCGGAATACAGGGGGGGAATGAAAAACTGTTTTTT; CDR3 protein: CASVGIQGGNEKLFF
clone size: .; V gene: TRBV5-1; J gene: TRBJ2-1; D gene: TRBD1; CDR3 DNA: TGCGCCAGCAGCTACCAGGGGGCGTCCTACAATGAGCAGTTCTTC; CDR3 protein: CASSYQGASYNEQFF
clone size: .; V gene: TRBV10-1; J gene: TRBJ2-3; D gene: TRBD1; CDR3 DNA: TGCGCCAGCAGTGAATCTCAGGGGGCGGCTACAGATACGCAGTATTTT; CDR3 protein: CASSESQGAATDTQYF
clone size: .; V gene: TRBV11-2; J gene: TRBJ2-3; D gene: .; CDR3 DNA: TGTGCCAGCAGCTTAATGTCCCACGGGGCAGATACGCAGTATTTT; CDR3 protein: CASSLMSHGADTQYF
clone size: .; V gene: TRBV29-1; J gene: TRBJ2-1; D gene: TRBD1; CDR3 DNA: TGCAGCGTCCGGGACAGGGGGTACAATGAGCAGTTCTTC; CDR3 protein: CSVRDRGYNEQFF
clone size: .; V gene: TRBV20-1; J gene: TRBJ1-1; D gene: TRBD1; CDR3 DNA: TGCAGTGCTAGACCGGACAGGGTGGCTTTCTTT; CDR3 protein: CSARPDRVAFF
clone size: .; V gene: TRBV28; J gene: TRBJ2-5; D gene: TRBD2; CDR3 DNA: TGTGCCAGCAGGCCGGGACTAGCGGAAATCCAAGAGACCCAGTACTTC; CDR3 protein: CASRPGLAEIQETQYF
clone size: .; V gene: TRBV28; J gene: TRBJ2-7; D gene: TRBD1; CDR3 DNA: TGTGCCAGCAGTCCTTTCGGGACAGGGGGTCGCGAGCAGTACTTC; CDR3 protein: CASSPFGTGGREQYF
clone size: .; V gene: TRBV29-1; J gene: TRBJ1-2; D gene: .; CDR3 DNA: TGCAGCGTTACTCCTTCTAGGGAGGGCTACACCTTC; CDR3 protein: CSVTPSREGYTF
clone size: .; V gene: TRBV5-5; J gene: TRBJ2-5; D gene: TRBD2; CDR3 DNA: TGTGCCATGGGTCCCCAAGGTTTGGCGGGGGACCAAGAGACCCAGTACTTC; CDR3 protein: CAMGPQGLAGDQETQYF
clone size: once; V gene: TRBV6-1; J gene: TRBJ2-3; D gene: .; CDR3 DNA: TGTGCCAGCACCCAGGCTGGGGATACGCAGTATTTT; CDR3 protein: CASTQAGDTQYF
clone size: few; V gene: TRBV19; J gene: TRBJ1-2; D gene: .; CDR3 DNA: TGTGCCAGTAGTCCCCGACGAGGGAAGGGCTACACCTTC; CDR3 protein: CASSPRRGKGYTF
clone size: .; V gene: TRBV5-1; J gene: TRBJ1-2; D gene: .; CDR3 DNA: TGCGCCAGCAGCTTGGAGGTCAGCGGTGGGGGCTACACCTTC; CDR3 protein: CASSLEVSGGGYTF
clone size: .; V gene: TRBV19; J gene: TRBJ1-5; D gene: TRBD1; CDR3 DNA: TGTGCCAGTAGTATGGGCAGGGGGAAAGGACAGCCCCAGCATTTT; CDR3 protein: CASSMGRGKGQPQHF
clone size: few; V gene: TRBV30; J gene: TRBJ2-3; D gene: .; CDR3 DNA: TGTGCCTGGAGTTTGGACACGGGCTTGAGGATGTCGCAGTATTTT; CDR3 protein: CAWSLDTGLRMSQYF
clone size: .; V gene: TRBV9; J gene: TRBJ2-3; D gene: .; CDR3 DNA: TGTGCCAGCAGCGGAGGGACACCGATTGATGCGCAGTATTTT; CDR3 protein: CASSGGTPIDAQYF
clone size: .; V gene: TRBV30; J gene: TRBJ1-1; D gene: TRBD1; CDR3 DNA: TGTGCCTGGAGTGGGCTGACAGGGGTGAACACTGAAGCTTTCTTT; CDR3 protein: CAWSGLTGVNTEAFF
clone size: .; V gene: TRBV7-8; J gene: TRBJ1-6; D gene: .; CDR3 DNA: TGTGCCAGCAGCCCCATACAGGGTCCACGTTCACCCCTCCACTTT; CDR3 protein: CASSPIQGPRSPLHF
clone size: .; V gene: TRBV6-5; J gene: TRBJ1-6; D gene: .; CDR3 DNA: TGTGCCAGCAGTTTGGACGGGAATAATTCACCCCTCCACTTT; CDR3 protein: CASSLDGNNSPLHF
clone size: .; V gene: TRBV5-4; J gene: TRBJ2-7; D gene: TRBD1; CDR3 DNA: TGTGCCAGCAGCTTGCAGGGGGCTGGATACGAGCAGTACTTC; CDR3 protein: CASSLQGAGYEQYF
clone size: .; V gene: TRBV2; J gene: TRBJ1-1; D gene: .; CDR3 DNA: TGTGCCAGCCTAGTACAGGGCCCTACTGAAGCTTTCTTT; CDR3 protein: CASLVQGPTEAFF
clone size: once; V gene: TRBV11-2; J gene: TRBJ2-7; D gene: .; CDR3 DNA: TGTGCCAGCACCCCCGGGGTATACTACGAGCAGTACTTC; CDR3 protein: CASTPGVYYEQYF
clone size: few; V gene: TRBV2; J gene: TRBJ2-4; D gene: .; CDR3 DNA: TGTGCCAGCAGTGGGGGGCACCGGACTGGCAGTCAGTACTTC; CDR3 protein: CASSGGHRTGSQYF
clone size: .; V gene: TRBV13; J gene: TRBJ2-2; D gene: .; CDR3 DNA: TGTGCCAGCAGCTCCTTAGGCAGCGCGAACACCGGGGAGCTGTTTTTT; CDR3 protein: CASSSLGSANTGELFF
clone size: .; V gene: TRBV5-4; J gene: TRBJ1-1; D gene: .; CDR3 DNA: TGTGCCAGCAGCCCTTTAGGGGGTTGGACTGAAGCTTTCTTT; CDR3 protein: CASSPLGGWTEAFF
clone size: .; V gene: TRBV5-1; J gene: TRBJ1-6; D gene: TRBD1; CDR3 DNA: TGCGCCAGCAGCCGCGGGACAGGTGGCTATAATTCACCCCTCCACTTT; CDR3 protein: CASSRGTGGYNSPLHF
clone size: .; V gene: TRBV28; J gene: TRBJ1-2; D gene: TRBD1; CDR3 DNA: TGTGCCAGCATTAAGAGGGGGCGAGGATTTTATGGCTACACCTTC; CDR3 protein: CASIKRGRGFYGYTF
clone size: .; V gene: TRBV29-1; J gene: TRBJ2-2; D gene: TRBD1; CDR3 DNA: TGCAGGATACAGGGGGCGACCGGGGAGCTGTTTTTT; CDR3 protein: CRIQGATGELFF
clone size: .; V gene: TRBV4-2; J gene: TRBJ1-1; D gene: .; CDR3 DNA: TGTGCCAGCGGCCAAGTCACGGCAGGGGATTTGAACACTGAAGCTTTCTTT; CDR3 protein: CASGQVTAGDLNTEAFF
clone size: .; V gene: TRBV5-1; J gene: TRBJ2-3; D gene: .; CDR3 DNA: TGCGCCAGCAGCCAGGGTGGGGTTCGAGATACGCAGTATTTT; CDR3 protein: CASSQGGVRDTQYF
clone size: .; V gene: TRBV7-6; J gene: TRBJ2-5; D gene: .; CDR3 DNA: TGTGCCAGCAGCCCAGGTCCGTACCAAGAGACCCAGTACTTC; CDR3 protein: CASSPGPYQETQYF
clone size: once; V gene: TRBV21-1; J gene: TRBJ1-1; D gene: .; CDR3 DNA: TGTGCCAGCAGGAGGGGGTACTTCACTGAAGCTTTCTTT; CDR3 protein: CASRRGYFTEAFF
clone size: .; V gene: TRBV5-1; J gene: TRBJ1-1; D gene: .; CDR3 DNA: TGCGCCAGCAGCTTGAGAACGGGGATTGGGGGGACTGAAGCTTTCTTT; CDR3 protein: CASSLRTGIGGTEAFF